Below, 21 T cell receptor beta chains from the same sample are listed, as sequenced in a study of cytomegalovirus exposure and HLA in healthy donors. The PCR ran on 60 Vbeta and 13 Jbeta primers. Produced via immunoSEQ multiplex PCR; TCRdb's table is partial and in-frame only. The sample has 30,000 to 50,000 clones. The sample consisted of PBMCs. The receptors shown here come from a woman aged 25 to 39 in good health and CMV-seropositive.

The chain has TRBV28 and TRBJ1-1; a possible D gene is TRBD1 (5 bases). CDR1 and CDR2 from the germline V gene are MDHEN and SYDVKM. With 8 bases removed from V and 5 bases from J, the gap between germline ends came to 12 bases. CDR3 length equals 12 residues. CDR3 amino acids: CASGGVGTEAFF. The CDR3 nucleotides are TGTGCCAGCGGGGGGGTTGGGACTGAAGCTTTCTTT.

The rearrangement joins TRBV5-6 to TRBJ2-1; TRBD2 matches 9 bases. The germline CDR1 and CDR2 sequences are SGHDT and YYEEEE. The CDR3 totals 13 residues. The ends lost 7 bases at V and 5 bases at J; junction bases unmatched: 4. The CDR3 DNA is TGTGCCAGCTCGCGGACTAGCGACAATGAGCAGTTCTTC. It specifies CASSRTSDNEQFF.

The rearrangement joins TRBV7-2 to TRBJ2-7; 13 positions match TRBD2. Trimming cost V 4 bases and J 2 bases; bases outside gene matches: 2. From germline, CDR1 is SGHTA and CDR2 FQGNSA. The CDR3 is 15 residues long. Here the CDR3 reads CASSWTSGGPYEQYF. CDR3 DNA sequence: TGTGCCAGCAGCTGGACTAGCGGGGGACCCTACGAGCAGTACTTC.

V and J are TRBV6-1 and TRBJ2-2, with D perhaps matching TRBD1 (5 bases). The CDR3 spans 14 residues. Trimming removed 4 bases at V and 5 bases at J, with 11 bases between. The germline CDR1 and CDR2 sequences are MNHNS and SASEGT. CDR3 residues: CASSASGKTGELFF. In nucleotides, the CDR3 is TGTGCCAGCAGTGCATCAGGGAAAACCGGGGAGCTGTTTTTT.

The rearrangement uses TRBV7-2 and TRBJ2-5, with TRBD2 matching over 14 bases. This CDR3 is built from 15 residues. V lost 3 bases and J lost 5; bases outside the gene matches: 2. Germline-derived CDR1 and CDR2 are SGHTA and FQGNSA. The CDR3 reads CASSLRTSGGETQYF. DNA for the CDR3: TGTGCCAGCAGCTTGAGGACTAGCGGGGGGGAGACCCAGTACTTC.

On this clone itself: At the DNA level, this CDR3 is encoded by other sequences in the same sample as well. The chain carries TRBV14 and TRBJ2-5, with TRBD1 matching over 7 bases. CDR1 and CDR2 (germline): SGHDN, FVKESK. The CDR3 length is 16 residues. J was trimmed by 5 bases and V by 1 base; bases with no gene match: 10. CDR3 region: CASSQGRAGGSETQYF. CDR3 coding DNA: TGTGCCAGCAGCCAAGGCCGTGCAGGGGGTTCGGAGACCCAGTACTTC.

J is TRBJ1-3 and V is TRBV19, with no clear D. Germline V gives CDR1 LNHDA, CDR2 SQIVND (reference sequence). The CDR3 spans 13 residues. The ends were cut back, 8 bases at V and 0 bases at J, with 8 bases in the middle. The CDR3 is CASLGVSGNTIYF. In DNA, the CDR3 is TGTGCCAGTCTGGGAGTCTCTGGAAACACCATATATTTT.

The chain combines TRBV7-9 with TRBJ1-1; 8 positions match TRBD1. The germline V gene has CDR1 SEHNR and CDR2 FQNEAQ (reference sequence). V was clipped by 2 bases and J by 1 base; unmatched bases: 0. The CDR3 is made up of 14 amino acids. CDR3 bases: TGTGCCAGCAGCTTAACAGGGGGGAACACTGAAGCTTTCTTT. Translation: CASSLTGGNTEAFF. Variable domain in full (rest from reference TRBV7-9 and TRBJ1-1): DTGVSQNPRHKITKRGQNVTFRCDPISEHNRLYWYRQTLGQGPEFLTYFQNEAQLEKSRLLSDRFSAERPKGSFSTLEIQRTEQGDSAMYLCASSLTGGNTEAFFGQGTRLTVV.

This rearrangement joins TRBV11-2 to TRBJ2-7, with 7 bases aligning to TRBD2. J lost 0 bases, V lost 5 bases, and 4 bases had no gene match. This CDR3 is 14 amino acids long. The germline V gene has CDR1 SGHAT and CDR2 FQNNGV. The CDR3 protein is CASSPGGGSYEQYF. As DNA, the CDR3 is TGTGCCAGCAGCCCGGGGGGTGGCTCCTACGAGCAGTACTTC. The entire variable domain, with the rest obtained from reference TRBV11-2 and TRBJ2-7, is as follows: EAGVAQSPRYKIIEKRQSVAFWCNPISGHATLYWYQQILGQGPKLLIQFQNNGVVDDSQLPKDRFSAERLKGVDSTLKIQPAKLEDSAVYLCASSPGGGSYEQYFGPGTRLTVT.

The V and J genes are TRBV5-5 and TRBJ2-2; D is possibly TRBD2 (6 bases). The CDR3 spans 14 residues. Germline-derived CDR1 and CDR2 are SGHKS and YYEKEE (reference sequence). With 5 bases removed from V and 1 base from J, the gap between germline ends came to 9 bases. The CDR3 DNA follows: TGTGCCAGCAGGCGGGACGAGAACACCGGGGAGCTGTTTTTT. Its protein product is CASRRDENTGELFF.

The CDR3 loop is CAKAGEKLFF. CDR3 nucleotide sequence: TGCGCTAAAGCAGGTGAAAAACTGTTTTTT. This chain uses TRBV5-1 with TRBJ1-4; no firm D call. Germline V gives CDR1 SGHRS, CDR2 YFSETQ. The CDR3 contains 10 residues.

The rearrangement joins TRBV27 to TRBJ2-5, with TRBD2 as a possible D gene (7 bases). The V end was cut by 5 bases, the J end by 7 bases, with 14 bases between. In germline, CDR1 is MNHEY, CDR2 SMNVEV (reference sequence). The CDR3 length is 13 residues. CDR3 nucleotides: TGTGCCAGCAGTCCTGGAGGGGGGGCGACCCAGTACTTC. It codes for CASSPGGGATQYF.

This rearrangement joins TRBV7-8 to TRBJ2-1; perhaps TRBD2 as D (6 bases). CDR3 length: 13 residues. Germline V lookup: CDR1 SGHVS, CDR2 FQNEAQ. V lost 5 bases to trimming and J lost 9 bases, with 14 bases between them. CDR3: CASSPIRLGEQFF. The CDR3 bases are TGTGCCAGCAGCCCGATCCGACTAGGTGAGCAGTTCTTC.

This chain connects TRBV11-2 to TRBJ2-7; 9 positions match TRBD1. The germline CDR1 and CDR2 sequences are SGHAT and FQNNGV. V was pared by 3 bases and J by 3 bases, with 6 bases of the junction left unmatched. CDR3 length: 15 amino acids. Here the CDR3 DNA reads TGTGCCAGCAGCTTTCGGAGGGACAGGGACTACGAGCAGTACTTC. Its protein product is CASSFRRDRDYEQYF.

The chain combines TRBV29-1 with TRBJ2-7; 9 nucleotides line up with TRBD1. The CDR3 is 14 amino acids. Germline CDR1 SQVTM, CDR2 ANQGSEA. J was trimmed by 3 bases and V by 2 bases; bases with no gene match: 5. CDR3 nucleotides: TGCAGCGTTGAAATTGAGGGACAGGGCTACGAGCAGTACTTC. It encodes CSVEIEGQGYEQYF.

The rearrangement uses TRBV2 and TRBJ2-5; D gene uncertain. The V end was cut by 7 bases, the J end by 2 bases, with 11 bases between. This CDR3 contains 13 residues. Germline V gene lookup returns CDR1 SNHLY and CDR2 FYNNEI. CDR3 loop: CASNVERQETQYF. The CDR3, as DNA: TGTGCCAGCAATGTTGAGCGTCAAGAGACCCAGTACTTC.

The CDR3 bases are TGTGCCAGCAGTTCACCGGGACAGGGGAACACCGGGGAGCTGTTTTTT. Its translation: CASSSPGQGNTGELFF. V gene TRBV21-1 combines with J gene TRBJ2-2; TRBD1 is the table's D call, not checked against the DNA. TRBV21-1 is flagged as a pseudogene. CDR3 size: 16 residues.

The chain employs TRBV9 and TRBJ1-3; perhaps TRBD1 as D (6 bases). Germline CDR1 reads SGDLS; CDR2 reads YYNGEE. Trimming cost V 5 bases and J 4 bases, with 16 bases left between them. The CDR3 runs 15 residues. The CDR3 is CASSRGGASGNTIYF. As DNA, the CDR3 is TGTGCCAGCAGTCGTGGGGGGGCATCAGGAAACACCATATATTTT.

The V and J genes are TRBV5-4 and TRBJ1-1; 9 positions agree with TRBD1. Trimming took 3 bases from V and 4 from J; bases not matched to a gene: 13. Germline loops: CDR1 SGHNT, CDR2 YYREEE (reference sequence). This CDR3 region has 17 residues. As DNA, the CDR3 is TGTGCCAGCAGCTATCTCGGGACAGGGAGGGGCAGCACTGAAGCTTTCTTT. It is translated as CASSYLGTGRGSTEAFF.

Notes on this clone: Distinct nucleotide sequences in the sample also encode this CDR3. V and J are TRBV5-1 and TRBJ2-1; possible D gene TRBD1, 6 bases. Per the germline V gene, CDR1 is SGHRS and CDR2 is YFSETQ. The CDR3 is 13 amino acids. Trimming pared 2 bases from V and 3 bases from J, leaving 6 bases between. The CDR3 bases are TGCGCCAGCAGCTTACAGGGCTACAATGAGCAGTTCTTC. Amino acids: CASSLQGYNEQFF. Full variable domain (missing parts from reference TRBV5-1 and TRBJ2-1): KAGVTQTPRYLIKTRGQQVTLSCSPISGHRSVSWYQQTPGQGLQFLFEYFSETQRNKGNFPGRFSGRQFSNSRSEMNVSTLELGDSALYLCASSLQGYNEQFFGPGTRLTVL.

The J gene is TRBJ2-2, the V gene TRBV5-4; 8 bases line up with TRBD2. The CDR3 has 16 amino acids. Germline V CDR1 and CDR2: SGHNT, YYREEE (reference sequence). The V gene end was trimmed by 0 bases and the J gene end by 1 base; junction bases not matched to a gene: 2. The CDR3 DNA is TGTGCCAGCAGCTTGGAGGCGGGGGGGAACACCGGGGAGCTGTTTTTT. Its translation: CASSLEAGGNTGELFF.